Listed below are T cell receptor beta chains from one sample, sequenced in a study of blood T cell repertoires in COVID-19. The repertoire was sequenced with immunoSEQ multiplex PCR; TCRdb's copy has only in-frame clones and lacks some. The sample includes some 120,000 clones, around 77% of them seen just once. Sequencing was done on a sample of peripheral blood. The origin of the receptors is a human donor in a cohort sampled during active COVID-19. The CDR3 runs from the conserved cysteine through the conserved F or W. A D gene is named only where the DNA matches it firmly. Clone size is shown for a subset of rows, as once, few, many or a class of expanded clone.

D: -
length: 14
V: TRBV10-3
J: TRBJ2-2
size: -
CDR3: CAISDRVTIGELFF
DNA: TGTGCCATCAGTGACCGGGTCACTATAGGGGAGCTGTTTTTT

D: -
length: 11
V: TRBV6-5
J: TRBJ1-1
size: once
CDR3: CASGWSTEAFF
DNA: TGTGCCAGCGGATGGAGTACTGAAGCTTTCTTT

D: -
length: 14
V: TRBV20-1
J: TRBJ2-2
size: once
CDR3: CSANDPLNTGELFF
DNA: TGCAGTGCTAATGACCCTCTAAACACCGGGGAGCTGTTTTTT

D: TRBD1
length: 15
V: TRBV28
J: TRBJ2-7
size: -
CDR3: CASSIPGQGVDEQYF
DNA: TGTGCCAGCAGTATCCCGGGACAGGGAGTTGACGAGCAGTACTTC

D: TRBD1
length: 14
V: TRBV5-5
J: TRBJ1-1
size: -
CDR3: CASSSLTGGTEAFF
DNA: TGTGCCAGCAGCTCCTTGACAGGGGGGACTGAAGCTTTCTTT

D: -
length: 18
V: TRBV12-5
J: TRBJ2-2
size: -
CDR3: CASGLETTWVAGIRELFF
DNA: TGTGCTAGTGGTTTGGAAACGACATGGGTGGCAGGGATACGGGAGCTGTTTTTT

D: TRBD2
length: 15
V: TRBV29-1
J: TRBJ2-3
size: -
CDR3: CSVVPGGQGTDTQYF
DNA: TGCAGCGTTGTGCCGGGAGGTCAAGGGACAGATACGCAGTATTTT

D: TRBD1
length: 15
V: TRBV4-1
J: TRBJ1-1
size: few
CDR3: CASSPRQGTNTEAFF
DNA: TGCGCCAGCAGCCCCAGACAGGGAACGAACACTGAAGCTTTCTTT

D: -
length: 13
V: TRBV3-1/TRBV3-2
J: TRBJ1-5
size: -
CDR3: CASSQGRDQPQHF
DNA: TGTGCCAGCAGCCAGGGGAGAGATCAGCCCCAGCATTTT

D: -
length: 13
V: TRBV14
J: TRBJ1-1
size: once
CDR3: CASSLSLNTEAFF
DNA: TGTGCCAGCAGCCTATCCCTAAACACTGAAGCTTTCTTT

D: -
length: 13
V: TRBV7-2
J: TRBJ1-2
size: -
CDR3: CASRQDSAYGYTF
DNA: TGTGCCAGCAGACAGGACAGTGCCTATGGCTACACCTTC

D: -
length: 11
V: TRBV2
J: TRBJ2-7
size: -
CDR3: CASRSSYEQYF
DNA: TGTGCCAGCAGGAGCTCCTACGAGCAGTACTTC

D: TRBD1
length: 15
V: TRBV5-6
J: TRBJ2-3
size: -
CDR3: CASSATGVGTDTQYF
DNA: TGTGCCAGCAGCGCCACAGGGGTAGGCACAGATACGCAGTATTTT

D: TRBD1
length: 15
V: TRBV7-2
J: TRBJ2-7
size: -
CDR3: CASSLTRQGRHEQYF
DNA: TGTGCCAGCAGCTTAACCCGACAGGGACGCCACGAGCAGTACTTC

D: -
length: 16
V: TRBV5-1
J: TRBJ2-1
size: once
CDR3: CASSLAQGPYGQGQFF
DNA: TGCGCCAGCAGCTTGGCCCAGGGTCCCTACGGGCAAGGGCAGTTCTTC

D: -
length: 15
V: TRBV27
J: TRBJ2-2
size: -
CDR3: CASSHGGSGTGELFF
DNA: TGTGCCAGCAGTCATGGGGGGTCGGGGACCGGGGAGCTGTTTTTT

D: TRBD1
length: 15
V: TRBV6-4
J: TRBJ1-2
size: -
CDR3: CASSATGSSNYGYTF
DNA: TGTGCCAGCAGTGCGACAGGGTCTTCTAACTATGGCTACACCTTC

D: -
length: 17
V: TRBV16
J: TRBJ2-2
size: -
CDR3: CASSQLARDTYTGELFF
DNA: TGTGCCAGCAGCCAATTAGCACGGGACACCTACACCGGGGAGCTGTTTTTT

D: -
length: 15
V: TRBV6-5
J: TRBJ1-1
size: -
CDR3: CASSYSTGMNTEAFF
DNA: TGTGCCAGCAGTTACTCAACAGGTATGAACACTGAAGCTTTCTTT

D: -
length: 14
V: TRBV28
J: TRBJ1-4
size: once
CDR3: CASSLETGGEKLFF
DNA: TGTGCCAGCAGTTTGGAGACGGGAGGTGAAAAACTGTTTTTT